The 23 T cell receptor beta chains below all came from one sample that was sequenced in a study of T-cell reconstitution after alpha-beta-depleted transplantation in children. TCRbeta library preparation incorporated unique molecular identifiers. Via MiXCR, TCRdb re-called the PCR reads, giving one row per CDR3 protein. There are about 980,000 distinct CDR3 sequences in the sample; 25% to 30% occur only once, and about 28% lies in the top ten. The specimen comprised PBMCs, mostly from graft donor cells, sampled 360 days after TCRalphabeta/CD19-depleted stem cell transplant. All receptors derive from a boy less than two years old who had a stem cell transplant for SCID, so the T cells may come from the graft donor.

This clonotype was counted only a few times. The chain couples TRBV4-2 to TRBJ2-1; 7 bases map to TRBD1. CDR3 length: 16 amino acids. V dropped 1 base and J dropped 6; count of bases not matched to a gene: 9. Germline lookup yields CDR1 LGHNA and CDR2 YNFKEQ. In DNA, the CDR3 is TGTGCCAGCAGCCAAGTGATAGGGGGCGAGGCCAATGAGCAGTTCTTC. Translated: CASSQVIGGEANEQFF.

The sample holds a few counts of this clonotype. This chain uses TRBV12-3 or TRBV12-4 with TRBJ2-1; tentative D call: TRBD2 (5 bases). The CDR3 spans 11 residues. Trimming pared 8 bases from V and 5 bases from J, leaving 7 bases between. The CDR3 spells CASGENNEQFF. CDR3 bases: TGTGCCAGCGGGGAGAACAATGAGCAGTTCTTC.

This clonotype was counted only a few times. The rearrangement uses TRBV4-1 and TRBJ2-7; D is undetermined. The CDR3 spans 15 residues. V was shortened by 2 bases and J by 0 bases, with 11 bases between the two germline ends. Germline CDR1 MGHRA, CDR2 YSYEKL. The CDR3 loop reads CASSQTDRSSYEQYF. CDR3 nucleotide sequence: TGCGCCAGCAGCCAAACGGACCGAAGCTCCTACGAGCAGTACTTC.

The chain has TRBV12-3 or TRBV12-4 and TRBJ1-5, with D tentatively TRBD1 (6 bases). The CDR3 extends over 14 amino acids. V was pared by 6 bases and J by 0 bases, with 9 bases between. This CDR3 is CASRLQGSNQPQHF. In DNA, the CDR3 is TGTGCCAGCAGACTACAGGGTAGCAATCAGCCCCAGCATTTT.

The chain has TRBV20-1 and TRBJ2-1; 10 bases are a match to TRBD2. CDR1 DFQATT and CDR2 SNEGSKA come from the germline V gene (reference sequence). The CDR3 has 13 residues. Unmatched junction bases numbered 1, after V lost 4 bases and J lost 4 bases. The CDR3 is CSAKRGGYNEQFF. DNA for the CDR3: TGCAGTGCTAAGCGGGGGGGGTACAATGAGCAGTTCTTC.

V usage is TRBV12-3 or TRBV12-4 and J usage is TRBJ2-3, with D unresolved. Trimming stripped 1 base from V and 4 bases from J, with 9 bases between. CDR3 length equals 14 residues. CDR3 sequence reads: CASSLETFPDTQYF. The CDR3 DNA is TGTGCCAGCAGTTTAGAGACCTTTCCAGATACGCAGTATTTT.

This clonotype was counted between two and nine times. The chain has TRBV28 and TRBJ1-5; D gene ambiguous. The CDR3 extends over 16 amino acids. Germline-derived CDR1 and CDR2 are MDHEN and SYDVKM. The V end lost 6 bases, the J end lost 2 bases, and 17 bases lay between the germline ends. CDR3 nucleotides: TGTGCCAGCAGCTTGCCCTATGTTAGGGGCAATCAGCCCCAGCATTTT. It yields the protein CASSLPYVRGNQPQHF.

This clonotype has only a few counts. The V and J genes are TRBV7-2 and TRBJ1-1; D not resolved. CDR3 size: 14 residues. In germline, CDR1 is SGHTA, CDR2 FQGNSA. V gave up 2 bases and J gave up 3 bases, with 10 bases separating them. CDR3 in amino acids: CASSLIRRDTEAFF. Here the CDR3 DNA reads TGTGCCAGCAGCTTAATCAGGAGGGACACTGAAGCTTTCTTT. The complete variable domain, with remaining parts taken from reference TRBV7-2 and TRBJ1-1, reads GAGVSQSPSNKVTEKGKDVELRCDPISGHTALYWYRQSLGQGLEFLIYFQGNSAPDKSGLPSDRFSAERTGGSVSTLTIQRTQQEDSAVYLCASSLIRRDTEAFFGQGTRLTVV.

V usage is TRBV4-1 and J usage is TRBJ2-3, with 8 positions matching TRBD1. CDR3 length: 20 residues. CDR1 and CDR2 from the germline V gene are MGHRA and YSYEKL. V dropped 0 bases and J dropped 0; count of bases not matched to a gene: 14. CDR3 bases: TGCGCCAGCAGCCAAGATGGTTGGCGGGGACAGGCCCTTAGCACAGATACGCAGTATTTT. Protein sequence: CASSQDGWRGQALSTDTQYF.

The chain combines TRBV6-1 with TRBJ2-2, with D hard to call. Trimming removed 5 bases from V and 3 bases from J, with 16 bases in between. Germline V gene sequence: CDR1 MNHNS, CDR2 SASEGT. CDR3 length: 16 amino acids. The CDR3 DNA reads as TGTGCCAGCAGTCCACTCTGGGGTGATCACACCGGGGAGCTGTTTTTT. It encodes CASSPLWGDHTGELFF.

Only a few counts were recorded for this clonotype. The chain links TRBV4-1 to TRBJ1-5; D gene unclear. V lost 1 base to trimming and J lost 3 bases, with 4 bases between them. The CDR3 covers 13 residues. Germline assignment: CDR1 MGHRA and CDR2 YSYEKL. CDR3 coding DNA: TGCGCCAGCAGCCAAGCTCCCAATCAGCCCCAGCATTTT. It encodes CASSQAPNQPQHF.

V gene TRBV2 combines with J gene TRBJ2-2; D is unresolved. V was trimmed by 4 bases and J by 2 bases, leaving 14 bases between them. This CDR3 comprises 16 residues. From germline, CDR1 is SNHLY and CDR2 FYNNEI. As DNA, the CDR3 is TGTGCCAGCAGTGTTTTAGGAACAACTAACACCGGGGAGCTGTTTTTT. Encoded protein: CASSVLGTTNTGELFF.

This chain uses TRBV9 with TRBJ2-1; 14 bases agree with TRBD2. CDR1 is SGDLS, CDR2 YYNGEE, per germline. With V trimmed by 4 bases and J by 7 bases, 4 bases remained unmatched. The CDR3 totals 15 residues. CDR3 DNA sequence: TGTGCCAGCAGCATCGGGACTAGCGGGGGTAATGAGCAGTTCTTC. It yields the protein CASSIGTSGGNEQFF.

The chain links TRBV7-8 to TRBJ2-7; 8 positions match TRBD1. The CDR3 extends over 16 amino acids. Trimming at V came to 1 base and at J to 0 bases, leaving 5 bases not matched to a gene. Germline V gene data show CDR1 as SGHVS and CDR2 as FQNEAQ. The CDR3 loop reads CASSLVPGTGSYEQYF. Here the CDR3 DNA reads TGTGCCAGCAGCTTAGTGCCCGGGACAGGCTCCTACGAGCAGTACTTC.

The chain carries TRBV12-3 or TRBV12-4 and TRBJ2-4; perhaps D is TRBD1 or TRBD2 (6 bases each). Trimming took 3 bases from V and 8 from J, leaving 14 bases between them. CDR3 length: 14 amino acids. CDR3 region: CASSFYGGQDIQYF. CDR3 nucleotide sequence: TGTGCCAGCAGTTTTTATGGGGGGCAGGACATTCAGTACTTC.

This clonotype has more than one count but fewer than ten. V usage is TRBV6-2 or TRBV6-3 and J usage is TRBJ2-7; the match to TRBD1 covers 9 bases. The germline gives CDR1 MNHEY, CDR2 SVGEGT. Unmatched junction bases numbered 8, after V lost 5 bases and J lost 3 bases. This CDR3 comprises 15 residues. The CDR3 loop reads CASSRTGTGFYEQYF. The CDR3 DNA reads as TGTGCCAGCAGTCGGACCGGGACAGGGTTCTACGAGCAGTACTTC.

This clonotype occurred a few times. The genes are TRBV7-6 and TRBJ2-5, with D possibly being TRBD2 (6 bases). The CDR3 runs 14 residues. V dropped 6 bases and J dropped 2 bases, with 13 bases sitting between them. Germline CDR1 is SGHVS and CDR2 is FNYEAQ. CDR3 sequence reads: CASRRAEGQETQYF. In DNA, the CDR3 is TGTGCCAGCAGGAGAGCGGAGGGACAAGAGACCCAGTACTTC.

This chain links TRBV28 with TRBJ1-1; D uncertain. Germline values: CDR1 MDHEN, CDR2 SYDVKM. The germline V and J ends were trimmed by 3 bases and 1 base, with 15 bases remaining between them. This CDR3 spans 16 amino acids. CDR3 nucleotides: TGTGCCAGCAGTTTTTCGTTTGGGGTAAGGAACACTGAAGCTTTCTTT. This translates into CASSFSFGVRNTEAFF.

This clonotype was counted between two and nine times. The chain has TRBV7-2 and TRBJ1-2, with no clear D. The V gene's germline CDR1 is SGHTA and CDR2 FQGNSA. The CDR3 sequence is 13 residues long. V was clipped by 1 base and J by 8 bases, with 11 bases between them. The CDR3, as DNA: TGTGCCAGCAGCTTAGTTGGCGGCCTAGGCTACACCTTC. The encoded protein is CASSLVGGLGYTF.

This chain joins TRBV11-2 and TRBJ1-1; perhaps TRBD1 as D (5 bases). CDR1 is SGHAT and CDR2 is FQNNGV in the germline V gene. The CDR3 extends over 14 amino acids. V lost 5 bases to trimming and J lost 1 base, with 11 bases between them. In DNA form, the CDR3 reads TGTGCCAGCAGCCCCGCGGGGACGAACACTGAAGCTTTCTTT. This encodes CASSPAGTNTEAFF.

The chain combines TRBV7-2 with TRBJ2-3; possibly TRBD2 for D (6 bases). Trimming removed 1 base at V and 8 bases at J, with 16 bases between. The germline V gene encodes CDR1 SGHTA and CDR2 FQGNSA. The CDR3 spans 15 residues. CDR3 coding DNA: TGTGCCAGCAGCTTAGAAGAGCGGGCCGCTATTACGCAGTATTTT. Translated: CASSLEERAAITQYF.

The rearrangement uses TRBV27 and TRBJ2-7; TRBD2 aligns across 12 bases. The CDR3 has 17 amino acids. V shed 4 bases, J shed 6 bases, and the junction held 13 bases outside the gene matches. The germline V gene has CDR1 MNHEY and CDR2 SMNVEV (reference sequence). The CDR3 here is CASSSEPLAGGLSEQYF. The CDR3 DNA sequence: TGTGCCAGCAGTTCCGAACCCCTAGCGGGGGGGCTCTCCGAGCAGTACTTC.

The rearrangement links TRBV6-1 to TRBJ1-1; D is possibly TRBD1 (6 bases). With 6 bases removed from V and 1 base from J, the gap between germline ends came to 12 bases. Germline-derived CDR1 and CDR2 are MNHNS and SASEGT. The CDR3 has 14 amino acids. The CDR3 loop is CASRRGGPNTEAFF. DNA of the CDR3: TGTGCCAGCAGGAGGGGGGGGCCGAACACTGAAGCTTTCTTT.